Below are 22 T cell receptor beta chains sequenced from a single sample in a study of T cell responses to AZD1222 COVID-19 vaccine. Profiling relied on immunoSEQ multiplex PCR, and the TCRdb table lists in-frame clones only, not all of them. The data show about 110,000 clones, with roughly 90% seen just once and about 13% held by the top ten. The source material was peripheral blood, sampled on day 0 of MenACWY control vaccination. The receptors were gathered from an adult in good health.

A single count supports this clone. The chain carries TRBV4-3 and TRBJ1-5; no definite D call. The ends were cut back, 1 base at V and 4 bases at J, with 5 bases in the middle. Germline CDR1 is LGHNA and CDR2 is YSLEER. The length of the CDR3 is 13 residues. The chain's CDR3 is CASSQVSNQPQHF. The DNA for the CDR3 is TGCGCCAGCAGCCAAGTGTCAAATCAGCCCCAGCATTTT.

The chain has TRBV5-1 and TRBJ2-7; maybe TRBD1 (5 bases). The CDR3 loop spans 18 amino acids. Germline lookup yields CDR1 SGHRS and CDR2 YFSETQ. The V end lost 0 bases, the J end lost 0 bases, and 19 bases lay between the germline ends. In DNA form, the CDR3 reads TGCGCCAGCAGCTTGGGTCCTTCTGGGGCCTGGAGCTCCTACGAGCAGTACTTC. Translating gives CASSLGPSGAWSSYEQYF.

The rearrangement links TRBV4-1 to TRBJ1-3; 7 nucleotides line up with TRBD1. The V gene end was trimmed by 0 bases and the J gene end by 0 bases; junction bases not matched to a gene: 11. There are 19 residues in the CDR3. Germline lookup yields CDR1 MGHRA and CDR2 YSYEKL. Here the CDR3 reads CASSQEGTVITGSGNTIYF. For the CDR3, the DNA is TGCGCCAGCAGCCAAGAGGGGACAGTGATCACCGGCTCTGGAAACACCATATATTTT.

The chain's CDR3 is CASSPGGTSNYGYTF. CDR3 bases: TGTGCCAGCTCACCAGGAGGCACCTCGAACTATGGCTACACCTTC. The chain carries TRBV18 and TRBJ1-2; D gene uncertain. Germline V gives CDR1 KGHSH, CDR2 LQKENI. The CDR3 sequence is 15 residues long. Trimming took off 2 bases at V and 2 bases at J, with 12 bases between the two ends.

The CDR3 loop is CASSLNAGDQETQYF. The CDR3 bases are TGTGCCAGCAGCTTAAACGCAGGGGACCAAGAGACCCAGTACTTC. The chain links TRBV7-6 to TRBJ2-5; D might be TRBD1 (6 bases). The germline V gene has CDR1 SGHVS and CDR2 FNYEAQ. The germline V and J ends were trimmed by 2 bases and 0 bases, with 10 bases remaining between them. This CDR3 comprises 15 residues.

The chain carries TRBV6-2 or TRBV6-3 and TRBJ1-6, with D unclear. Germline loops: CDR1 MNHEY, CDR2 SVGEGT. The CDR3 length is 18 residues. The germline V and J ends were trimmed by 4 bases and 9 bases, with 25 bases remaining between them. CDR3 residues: CASSSFVTRMSRPSPLHF. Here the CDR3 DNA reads TGTGCCAGCAGTTCGTTCGTCACCAGGATGTCGAGACCTTCACCCCTCCACTTT.

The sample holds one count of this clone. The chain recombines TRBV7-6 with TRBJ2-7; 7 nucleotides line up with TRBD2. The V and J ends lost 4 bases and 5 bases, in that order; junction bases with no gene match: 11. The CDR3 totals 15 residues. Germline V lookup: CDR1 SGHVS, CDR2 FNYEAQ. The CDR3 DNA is TGTGCCAGCAGCTCACTCGTGGGCGGGAGAGACGAGCAGTACTTC. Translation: CASSSLVGGRDEQYF.

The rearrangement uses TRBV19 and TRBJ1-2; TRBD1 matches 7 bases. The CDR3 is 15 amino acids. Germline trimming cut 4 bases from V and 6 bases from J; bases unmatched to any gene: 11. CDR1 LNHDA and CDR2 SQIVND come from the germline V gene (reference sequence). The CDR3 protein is CASSTRQGTNDGYTF. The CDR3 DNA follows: TGTGCCAGTAGTACCCGACAGGGTACGAATGATGGCTACACCTTC. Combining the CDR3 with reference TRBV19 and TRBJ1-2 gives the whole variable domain DGGITQSPKYLFRKEGQNVTLSCEQNLNHDAMYWYRQDPGQGLRLIYYSQIVNDFQKGDIAEGYSVSREKKESFPLTVTSAQKNPTAFYLCASSTRQGTNDGYTFGSGTRLTVV.

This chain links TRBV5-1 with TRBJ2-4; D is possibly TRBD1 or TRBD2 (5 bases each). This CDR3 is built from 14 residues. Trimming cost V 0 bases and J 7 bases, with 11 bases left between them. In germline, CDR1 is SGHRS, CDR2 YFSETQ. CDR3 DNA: TGCGCCAGCAGCTTGGGAGTGGGGGTCAACATTCAGTACTTC. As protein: CASSLGVGVNIQYF.

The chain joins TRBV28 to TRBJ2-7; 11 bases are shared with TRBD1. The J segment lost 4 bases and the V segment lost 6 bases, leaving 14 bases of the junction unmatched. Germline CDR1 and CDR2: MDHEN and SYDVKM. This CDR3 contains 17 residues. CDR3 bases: TGTGCCAGCAGGAAGGCCCGACGGGACAGGGGGAGGTACGAGCAGTACTTC. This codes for CASRKARRDRGRYEQYF.

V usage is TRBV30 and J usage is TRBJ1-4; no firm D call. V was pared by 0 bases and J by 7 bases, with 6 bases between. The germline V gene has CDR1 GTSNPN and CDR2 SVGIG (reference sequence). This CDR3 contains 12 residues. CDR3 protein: CAWSVIGEKLFF. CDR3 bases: TGTGCCTGGAGTGTAATCGGTGAAAAACTGTTTTTT.

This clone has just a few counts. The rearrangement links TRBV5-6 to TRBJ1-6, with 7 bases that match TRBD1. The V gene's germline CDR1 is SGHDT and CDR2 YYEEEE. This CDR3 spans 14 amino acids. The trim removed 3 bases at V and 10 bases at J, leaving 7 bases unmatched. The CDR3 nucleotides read TGTGCCAGCAGCTCCGACAGGGCGAACTCACCCCTCCACTTT. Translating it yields CASSSDRANSPLHF.

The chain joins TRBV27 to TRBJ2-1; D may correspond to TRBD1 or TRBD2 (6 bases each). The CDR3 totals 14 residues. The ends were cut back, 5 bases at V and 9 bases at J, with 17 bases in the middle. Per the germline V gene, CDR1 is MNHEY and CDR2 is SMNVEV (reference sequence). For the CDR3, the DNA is TGTGCCAGCAGTCAGCGACTAGGGGGTGGTGAGCAGTTCTTC. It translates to CASSQRLGGGEQFF.

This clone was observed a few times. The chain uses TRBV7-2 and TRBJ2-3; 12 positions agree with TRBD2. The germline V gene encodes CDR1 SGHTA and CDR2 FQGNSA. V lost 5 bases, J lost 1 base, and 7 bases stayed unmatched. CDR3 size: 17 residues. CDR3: CASSARLAGDRTDTQYF. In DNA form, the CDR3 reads TGTGCCAGCAGCGCTCGACTAGCGGGGGACCGCACAGATACGCAGTATTTT.

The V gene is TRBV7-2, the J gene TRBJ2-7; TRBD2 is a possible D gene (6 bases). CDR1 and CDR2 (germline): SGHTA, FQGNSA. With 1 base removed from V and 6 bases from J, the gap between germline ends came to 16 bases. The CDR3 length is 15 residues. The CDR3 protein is CASSLGAGTGGEQYF. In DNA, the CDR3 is TGTGCCAGCAGCTTAGGGGCCGGGACTGGCGGCGAGCAGTACTTC.

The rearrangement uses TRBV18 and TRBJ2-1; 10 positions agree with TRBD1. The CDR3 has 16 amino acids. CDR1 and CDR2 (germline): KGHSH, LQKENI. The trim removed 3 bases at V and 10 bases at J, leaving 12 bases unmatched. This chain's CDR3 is CASSPSRGQGVTEQFF. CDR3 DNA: TGTGCCAGCTCACCTTCACGCGGACAGGGGGTAACAGAGCAGTTCTTC. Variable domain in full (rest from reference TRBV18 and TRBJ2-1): NAGVMQNPRHLVRRRGQEARLRCSPMKGHSHVYWYRQLPEEGLKFMVYLQKENIIDESGMPKERFSAEFPKEGPSILRIQQVVRGDSAAYFCASSPSRGQGVTEQFFGPGTRLTVL.

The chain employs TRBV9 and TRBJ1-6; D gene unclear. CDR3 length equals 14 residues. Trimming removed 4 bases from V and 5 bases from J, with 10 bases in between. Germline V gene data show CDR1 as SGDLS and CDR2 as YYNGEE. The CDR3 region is CASSRGKDNSPLHF. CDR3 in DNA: TGTGCCAGCAGCCGGGGAAAGGATAATTCACCCCTCCACTTT.

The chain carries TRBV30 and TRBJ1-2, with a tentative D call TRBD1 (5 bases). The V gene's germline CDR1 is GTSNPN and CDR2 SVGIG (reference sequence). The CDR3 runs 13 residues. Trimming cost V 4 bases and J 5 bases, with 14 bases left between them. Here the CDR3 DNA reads TGTGCCTGGAATGACAGATCTGGTTATGGCTACACCTTC. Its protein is CAWNDRSGYGYTF.

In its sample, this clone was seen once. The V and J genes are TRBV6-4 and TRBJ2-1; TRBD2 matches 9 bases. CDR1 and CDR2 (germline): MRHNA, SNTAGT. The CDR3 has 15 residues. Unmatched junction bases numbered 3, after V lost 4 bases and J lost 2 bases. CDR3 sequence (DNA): TGTGCCAGCAGTGGGACTAGCGATGCCTACAATGAGCAGTTCTTC. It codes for CASSGTSDAYNEQFF.

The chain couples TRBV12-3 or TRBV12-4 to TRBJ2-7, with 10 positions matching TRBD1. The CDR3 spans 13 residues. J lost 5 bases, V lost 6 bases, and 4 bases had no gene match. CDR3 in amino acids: CASRGTGAHEQYF. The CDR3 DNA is TGTGCCAGCAGGGGGACAGGGGCCCACGAGCAGTACTTC.

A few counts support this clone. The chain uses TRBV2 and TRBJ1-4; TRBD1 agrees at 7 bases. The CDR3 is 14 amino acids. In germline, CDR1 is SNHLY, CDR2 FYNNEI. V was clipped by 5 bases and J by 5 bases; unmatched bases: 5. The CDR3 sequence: CASSRGQLNEKLFF. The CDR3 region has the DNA TGTGCCAGCAGTCGGGGACAGTTAAATGAAAAACTGTTTTTT.

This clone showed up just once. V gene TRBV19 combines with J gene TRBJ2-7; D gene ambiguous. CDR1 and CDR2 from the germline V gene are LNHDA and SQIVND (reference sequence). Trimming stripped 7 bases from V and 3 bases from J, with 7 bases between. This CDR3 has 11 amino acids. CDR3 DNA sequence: TGTGCCAGTAAGGGAAACTACGAGCAGTACTTC. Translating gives CASKGNYEQYF. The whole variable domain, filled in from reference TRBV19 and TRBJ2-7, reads DGGITQSPKYLFRKEGQNVTLSCEQNLNHDAMYWYRQDPGQGLRLIYYSQIVNDFQKGDIAEGYSVSREKKESFPLTVTSAQKNPTAFYLCASKGNYEQYFGPGTRLTVT.